This paragraph reports one T cell receptor (beta chain). The antigen remains undetermined. Replicate sorted-subset PCRs were loaded with approximately 190 ng DNA, 31,000 or so T cell genomes. Sequenced by immunoSEQ multiplex PCR; TCRdb stores in-frame clones only, minus some. The sample holds roughly 2.1 million clones; under 95% are singletons and the top ten take 1.5% to 2%. CD45RO-negative CD8 cells positively selected for CCR7 made up the naive population, which excluded terminally differentiated effector memory CD45RA+ cells. In germline, CDR1 is LGHNT, CDR2 FRNRAP. This CDR3 is built from 19 residues. J gave up 2 bases and V 2 bases, and 16 bases lay outside the gene matches. The sample comes from a study of shared clonotypes between healthy human individuals. Points from the study as a whole: Among four donors, approximately 5.4% of naive CD4 clonotypes were found in common. Collection of samples was limited to blood; tissue repertoires likely differ. Non-shared clonotypes showed lower generation probabilities than clonotypes common to all four donors.

Specimen: naive CD8+ T cells from PBMCs. J is TRBJ2-5 and V is TRBV12-5, with 8 bases fitting TRBD1. The TCR sequence derives from a man younger than 30 in good health. Some clones in this sample may be carry-over from other donors' samples. CDR3 region: CASGLRVVEGTGAQETQYF. DNA for the CDR3: TGTGCTAGTGGTTTGAGAGTAGTAGAGGGGACAGGAGCACAAGAGACCCAGTACTTC.